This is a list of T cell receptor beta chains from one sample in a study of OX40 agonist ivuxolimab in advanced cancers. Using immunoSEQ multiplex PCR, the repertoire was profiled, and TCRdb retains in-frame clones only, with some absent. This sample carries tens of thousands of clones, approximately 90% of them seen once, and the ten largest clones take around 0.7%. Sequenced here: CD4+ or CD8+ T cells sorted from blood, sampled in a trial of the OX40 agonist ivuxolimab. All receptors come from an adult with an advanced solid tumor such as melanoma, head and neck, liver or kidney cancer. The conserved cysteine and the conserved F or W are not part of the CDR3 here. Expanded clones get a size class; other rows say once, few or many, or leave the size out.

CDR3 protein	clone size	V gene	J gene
AWSAFGQPQH	few	TRBV30	TRBJ1-5
ATTGAGQSSYNEQF	-	TRBV28	TRBJ2-1
ASSLIKGSGANVLT	-	TRBV5-4	TRBJ2-6
ASSKGLKRETQY	-	TRBV5-6	TRBJ2-5
ASSPGQGNNSPLH	-	TRBV5-1	TRBJ1-6
ASSRGPQY	-	TRBV5-6	TRBJ2-5
ASSEPGGGEAKNIQY	-	TRBV6-1	TRBJ2-4
ATSEGVGQETQY	-	TRBV15	TRBJ2-5
ASSRKGGPLETQY	-	TRBV6-5	TRBJ2-5
ASSRGLAGGYEQY	-	TRBV4-1	TRBJ2-7
ASSYSQANQETQY	-	TRBV6-5	TRBJ2-5
ASRPRGTDTQY	-	TRBV5-5	TRBJ2-3
SVVVSWGVKAGELF	-	TRBV29-1	TRBJ2-2
ASSPRQVPWPDTQY	-	TRBV9	TRBJ2-3
AIGAGNYGYT	-	TRBV6-6	TRBJ1-2
ASSPLTGTGPQETQY	-	TRBV7-9	TRBJ2-5
ASSLVGGRAGEQY	-	TRBV7-8	TRBJ2-7
ASMVDRGIGELF	-	TRBV19	TRBJ2-2
ASSFDRVEQF	-	TRBV7-2	TRBJ2-1
ASSHTPNYGYT	-	TRBV11-2	TRBJ1-2
ASRPRVKEEKLF	-	TRBV2	TRBJ1-4
ASGRDRGLYEQF	few	TRBV7-9	TRBJ2-1
ASSHTGDTQY	once	TRBV4-1	TRBJ2-3
ASSEGRVNNEQF	-	TRBV6-1	TRBJ2-1
ASSASGQGASTGELF	-	TRBV9	TRBJ2-2
ASGASGEETQY	-	TRBV12-5	TRBJ2-5
ASSLLQAGNTIY	-	TRBV7-9	TRBJ1-3
ASSLDSNEQF	-	TRBV28	TRBJ2-1
ASSVQGPYNEQF	-	TRBV5-1	TRBJ2-1
ASSRDPYNEQF	-	TRBV6-6	TRBJ2-1
ASSLGGGREQY	few	TRBV7-2	TRBJ2-7
ASSLGGGWGYNEQF	-	TRBV5-4	TRBJ2-1
ASSLVGDGEKLF	-	TRBV7-2	TRBJ1-4
ASSSDRSGRSYNEQF	few	TRBV11-2	TRBJ2-1
ASSLTSQETQY	-	TRBV5-1	TRBJ2-5
ASSVGSGHYEQY	-	TRBV9	TRBJ2-7
ASSPWTGGHYEQY	-	TRBV7-9	TRBJ2-7
ATSTNRDRVGELF	-	TRBV6-1	TRBJ2-2
ASSHRDRSYEQY	-	TRBV6-5	TRBJ2-7
ASGTGMNTEAF	-	TRBV11-2	TRBJ1-1
ASSPNSRTDTQY	-	TRBV28	TRBJ2-3
ASGRWDREHEQY	-	TRBV5-1	TRBJ2-7
AWSAVGNTIY	once	TRBV30	TRBJ1-3
ASSLRWAGSYGYT	once	TRBV28	TRBJ1-2
ASSRQPGGGSTDTQY	few	TRBV2	TRBJ2-3
ASSWTGGALDQETQY	-	TRBV7-9	TRBJ2-5
ASVYSGYGYT	-	TRBV2	TRBJ1-2
ASSLASTDTQY	-	TRBV7-2	TRBJ2-3
ATSREQLLSEQF	few	TRBV15	TRBJ2-1
ASSADRGVEKLF	-	TRBV6-6	TRBJ1-4
ASSESWGRGTGELF	few	TRBV6-1	TRBJ2-2